One and the same sample provided the 19 T cell receptor beta chains below, sequenced in a study of blood T cell repertoires in COVID-19 (dated by TCRdb to 2018 to 2021). Library preparation employed the immunoSEQ multiplex PCR assay. The clones in this table, taken by TCRdb from immuneACCESS, are in-frame only. Not every clone is retained; where verified, under half of the shortfall comes from an unresolved V gene, and the cause of the rest is unknown. The sample table holds some 200,000 clones, of which 80% to 85% were seen once. Roughly 2.3% of the sample is held by the ten biggest clonotypes. Sequenced: peripheral blood. These receptors all stem from a woman aged 55 to 70 with acute or convalescent COVID-19.

The chain links TRBV28 to TRBJ1-5, with D uncertain. CDR3 size: 14 residues. The V gene lost 7 bases and the J gene lost 4 bases, with 14 bases spanning the gap. Germline values: CDR1 MDHEN, CDR2 SYDVKM. CDR3 protein: CASTKSGENQPQHF. The CDR3 coding sequence is TGTGCCAGCACCAAATCCGGGGAAAATCAGCCCCAGCATTTT.

There are a few counts of this clone. The chain couples TRBV27 to TRBJ2-7, with 11 nucleotides matching TRBD2. The CDR3 sequence is 14 residues long. Per the germline V gene, CDR1 is MNHEY and CDR2 is SMNVEV (reference sequence). V was pared by 7 bases and J by 4 bases, with 6 bases of the junction left unmatched. CDR3 sequence: CASKRSGGVYEQYF. CDR3 nucleotide sequence: TGTGCCAGCAAACGTAGCGGGGGGGTATACGAGCAGTACTTC.

The V call is TRBV19, the J call TRBJ1-2; tentatively, D is TRBD1 (5 bases). Germline V gives CDR1 LNHDA, CDR2 SQIVND (reference sequence). This CDR3 is 15 amino acids long. Between the trimmed V and J ends, which lost 9 bases and 5 bases, there was a span of 22 bases. The CDR3 bases are TGTGCCAGCAAAACCCCGGGACTTACCCCATATGGCTACACCTTC. Translating it yields CASKTPGLTPYGYTF.

This chain links TRBV4-1 with TRBJ2-3; 11 bases are shared with TRBD2. CDR1 and CDR2 (germline): MGHRA, YSYEKL. The CDR3 consists of 16 residues. The junction had 9 bases not matched to a gene; V was cut back by 3 bases and J by 7 bases. In nucleotides, the CDR3 is TGCGCCAGCAGCCAGGGACTAGCGGATATCGGGAATACGCAGTATTTT. Protein: CASSQGLADIGNTQYF.

The V and J genes are TRBV9 and TRBJ2-2, with 7 bases lining up with TRBD2. Trimming took 0 bases from V and 4 from J; bases not matched to a gene: 9. The CDR3 length is 17 residues. Germline CDR1 is SGDLS and CDR2 is YYNGEE. The CDR3 region has the DNA TGTGCCAGCAGCGTAGATACGGGGGGTTCGACCACCGGGGAGCTGTTTTTT. Its protein is CASSVDTGGSTTGELFF.

This clone turned up a few times. This CDR3 is CASSTRTGTHYNEQFF. CDR3 nucleotides: TGTGCCAGTAGTACTCGAACCGGGACTCACTACAATGAGCAGTTCTTC. The chain links TRBV19 to TRBJ2-1, with D tentatively TRBD2 (6 bases). V shed 4 bases and J shed 3 bases, with 16 bases lying between them. The CDR3 covers 16 residues. CDR1 is LNHDA and CDR2 is SQIVND in the germline V gene (reference sequence).

The count of this clone is one. The chain is built from TRBV3-1 (or the pseudogene TRBV3-2) and TRBJ1-2; 8 bases align to TRBD1. The trim removed 4 bases at V and 7 bases at J, leaving 8 bases unmatched. Germline CDR1 reads LGHDT; CDR2 reads YNNKEL (reference sequence). The CDR3 extends over 14 amino acids. CDR3 coding DNA: TGTGCCAGCAGCCTTGGACAGGGACAAGGTGGCTACACCTTC. It translates to CASSLGQGQGGYTF.

J is TRBJ1-2 and V is TRBV5-1; D gene uncertain. The CDR3 totals 16 residues. Germline V gene lookup returns CDR1 SGHRS and CDR2 YFSETQ. Trimming took off 1 base at V and 7 bases at J, with 20 bases between the two ends. This CDR3 is CASSLSRGSGGGGYTF. CDR3 nucleotides: TGCGCCAGCAGCTTGTCGCGTGGATCCGGAGGTGGTGGCTACACCTTC. The variable domain in full, completed from reference TRBV5-1 and TRBJ1-2, reads KAGVTQTPRYLIKTRGQQVTLSCSPISGHRSVSWYQQTPGQGLQFLFEYFSETQRNKGNFPGRFSGRQFSNSRSEMNVSTLELGDSALYLCASSLSRGSGGGGYTFGSGTRLTVV.

This clone was seen just once. The CDR3 DNA is TGTGCCAGTAGTCGAAACGGGGGTCGCACAGATACGCAGTATTTT. Protein product: CASSRNGGRTDTQYF. The gene calls are TRBV19 and TRBJ2-3; the D gene is possibly TRBD2 (6 bases). Deletions cut 5 bases from V and 1 base from J, with 13 bases between. Germline CDR1 reads LNHDA; CDR2 reads SQIVND (reference sequence). CDR3 size: 15 residues.

The V call is TRBV4-2, the J call TRBJ2-1, with 9 bases lining up with TRBD2. In germline, CDR1 is LGHNA, CDR2 YNFKEQ. V gave up 0 bases and J gave up 9 bases; unmatched junction bases: 6. This CDR3 has 15 amino acids. CDR3: CASSQERGGFSEQFF. The CDR3 bases are TGTGCCAGCAGCCAAGAGCGGGGGGGCTTTAGTGAGCAGTTCTTC.

V usage is TRBV7-9 and J usage is TRBJ2-1; TRBD1 matches 9 bases. This CDR3 is built from 13 residues. Germline V gene data show CDR1 as SEHNR and CDR2 as FQNEAQ (reference sequence). The junction had 10 bases not matched to a gene; V was cut back by 5 bases and J by 14 bases. Written as DNA, the CDR3 is TGTGCCAGCAGCACAGCTACCGGGACAGGGAAGTTCTTC. Translated, it gives CASSTATGTGKFF.

The chain has TRBV2 and TRBJ2-3; 9 bases line up with TRBD1. This CDR3 is built from 14 residues. Looked up from germline, CDR1 is SNHLY and CDR2 is FYNNEI. Losses at the gene ends were 10 bases for V and 7 bases for J; bases not matched to a gene: 12. The CDR3 reads CANRQGGLGYTQYF. The CDR3, as DNA: TGTGCCAATAGACAGGGGGGCCTAGGATATACGCAGTATTTT.

V usage is TRBV29-1 and J usage is TRBJ1-4; D remains unclear. Deletions cut 5 bases from V and 4 bases from J, with 11 bases between. CDR1 and CDR2 (germline): SQVTM, ANQGSEA. The CDR3 runs 13 residues. As DNA, the CDR3 is TGCAGCGTTAGATCACACCATAATGAAAAACTGTTTTTT. It yields the protein CSVRSHHNEKLFF.

The chain uses TRBV6-1 and TRBJ2-6; D not resolved. Germline V CDR1 and CDR2: MNHNS, SASEGT. V was clipped by 2 bases and J by 2 bases, with 16 bases between them. CDR3 length equals 18 residues. The chain's CDR3 is CASSESFSFRPGANVLTF. The CDR3 DNA sequence: TGTGCCAGCAGTGAATCCTTTAGTTTTCGCCCTGGGGCCAACGTCCTGACTTTC.

This clone was seen just once. The chain joins TRBV4-2 to TRBJ2-4; tentatively, D is TRBD2 (7 bases). V lost 0 bases to trimming and J lost 9 bases, with 15 bases between them. The CDR3 runs 15 residues. From germline, CDR1 is LGHNA and CDR2 YNFKEQ. CDR3 sequence (DNA): TGTGCCAGCAGCCAAGAAAGGGGGGGGGAAGGCATTCAGTACTTC. Its protein product is CASSQERGGEGIQYF.

This rearrangement joins TRBV3-1 (or the pseudogene TRBV3-2) to TRBJ2-3; TRBD2 aligns across 8 bases. Germline loops: CDR1 LGHDT, CDR2 YNNKEL (reference sequence). V shed 3 bases and J 5 bases; nucleotides not matched to a gene: 10. This CDR3 has 16 amino acids. This chain's CDR3 is CASSHAPGLGVDTQYF. CDR3 DNA sequence: TGTGCCAGCAGCCATGCACCGGGACTAGGGGTAGATACGCAGTATTTT.

The chain recombines TRBV11-1 with TRBJ2-5; the D gene is possibly TRBD2 (6 bases). This CDR3 is 14 amino acids long. Looked up from germline, CDR1 is SGHAT and CDR2 is FQDESV (reference sequence). Trimming left V 5 bases short and J 1 base short, with 11 bases between. CDR3 bases: TGTGCCAGCAGCCTGGGAGGCAGCCAAGAGACCCAGTACTTC. Translating it yields CASSLGGSQETQYF.

The chain uses TRBV19 and TRBJ2-2, with 12 bases that match TRBD2. With 6 bases clipped from V and 4 bases from J, the junction kept 3 bases outside the gene matches. From germline, CDR1 is LNHDA and CDR2 SQIVND (reference sequence). The CDR3 is 15 amino acids. CDR3 sequence (DNA): TGTGCCAGTAGGTGGACTAGCGGGATCACCGGGGAGCTGTTTTTT. Its translation: CASRWTSGITGELFF.

The chain couples TRBV28 to TRBJ1-6; D not certain. The CDR3 is made up of 14 amino acids. Trimming shortened V by 4 bases and J by 9 bases, and 13 bases separated the two germline ends. Germline assignment: CDR1 MDHEN and CDR2 SYDVKM. CDR3 coding DNA: TGTGCCAGCAGTTCTCAGGCGGGAGGTTCACCCCTCCACTTT. Its translation is CASSSQAGGSPLHF.